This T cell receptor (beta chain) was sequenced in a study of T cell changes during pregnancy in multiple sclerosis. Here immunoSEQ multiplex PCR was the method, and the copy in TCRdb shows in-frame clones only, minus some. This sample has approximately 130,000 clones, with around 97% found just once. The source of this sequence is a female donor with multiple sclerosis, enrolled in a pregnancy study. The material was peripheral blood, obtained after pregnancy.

Here the CDR3 DNA reads TGTGCCAGCAGCTTATCGTTGAGGTCAGAGGGAGATACGCAGTATTTT. It yields the protein CASSLSLRSEGDTQYF. V gene TRBV5-4 combines with J gene TRBJ2-3; the D gene is possibly TRBD2 (5 bases). This CDR3 has 16 residues. The V end was cut by 2 bases, the J end by 5 bases, with 18 bases between. In germline, CDR1 is SGHNT, CDR2 YYREEE (reference sequence).